What follows are 29 T cell receptor beta chains derived from one specimen sequenced in a study of spatial heterogeneity in lung cancer. Whole-study results and caveats: Mutation counts in tumors were tracked by counts of expanded intratumoral alpha and beta TCRs.

From the 5' RACE reads, TCRdb called clonotypes with MiXCR, one entry per CDR3 protein. The table includes some 10,000 distinct CDR3 sequences, 6% to 6.5% detected once. The antigens these receptors bind are not known. Noted time point: sample taken at primary tumor resection. Sequenced material: lung tumor tissue, taken at surgery. These receptors were taken from a male donor with early-stage non-small cell lung cancer.

The chain has TRBV5-1 and TRBJ2-3; 7 bases fit TRBD1. CDR3 length: 16 amino acids. Germline trimming cut 0 bases from V and 0 bases from J; bases unmatched to any gene: 4. The germline CDR1 and CDR2 sequences are SGHRS and YFSETQ. The CDR3 DNA sequence: TGCGCCAGCAGCTTGGGGGACAGCCATAGCACAGATACGCAGTATTTT. Protein sequence: CASSLGDSHSTDTQYF.

This clonotype was seen repeatedly, ten times or more. J is TRBJ1-2 and V is TRBV12-3 or TRBV12-4; the match to TRBD1 covers 7 bases. J gave up 7 bases and V 4 bases, and 6 bases lay outside the gene matches. CDR3 length: 13 amino acids. CDR3 nucleotides: TGTGCCAGCAGTTCCGGGACAGCACGTGGCTACACCTTC. It is translated as CASSSGTARGYTF.

This clonotype was seen more than once but under ten times. J is TRBJ2-7 and V is TRBV7-2; 10 nucleotides agree with TRBD2. Per the germline V gene, CDR1 is SGHTA and CDR2 is FQGNSA. This CDR3 region has 16 residues. With V trimmed by 2 bases and J by 3 bases, 7 bases remained unmatched. CDR3 in amino acids: CASSLLGPSGGYEQYF. The CDR3 DNA reads TGTGCCAGCAGCTTATTGGGGCCTAGCGGGGGCTACGAGCAGTACTTC.

This clonotype was detected many times. The rearrangement joins TRBV12-3 or TRBV12-4 to TRBJ2-3; D not certain. Trimming took 4 bases from V and 2 from J, leaving 4 bases between them. This CDR3 spans 12 amino acids. The CDR3 DNA sequence: TGTGCCAGCAGTTACCTCACAGATACGCAGTATTTT. Translated: CASSYLTDTQYF.

Many counts were recorded for this clonotype. V usage is TRBV5-1 and J usage is TRBJ2-3; maybe TRBD1 (6 bases). V lost 1 base and J lost 0, with 9 bases in between. CDR3 size: 15 residues. Germline V gives CDR1 SGHRS, CDR2 YFSETQ. CDR3 loop: CASSLWTASTDTQYF. The CDR3 DNA is TGCGCCAGCAGCTTGTGGACAGCAAGCACAGATACGCAGTATTTT.

In this sample, this clonotype is medium-sized. The J gene is TRBJ2-5, the V gene TRBV6-5; D unclear. Germline V lookup: CDR1 MNHEY, CDR2 SVGAGI. The CDR3 runs to 16 residues. Trimming cost V 10 bases and J 1 base, with 22 bases left between them. The CDR3 DNA is TGTGCCACCGCAAGGATCCAAGTGAGGACCCAAGAGACCCAGTACTTC. This encodes CATARIQVRTQETQYF.

This clonotype appeared many times. CDR3 sequence reads: CSASRAGSPQETQYF. CDR3 coding DNA: TGCAGTGCTAGTCGGGCGGGGAGTCCCCAAGAGACCCAGTACTTC. The genes are TRBV20-1 and TRBJ2-5; a possible D gene is TRBD2 (6 bases). Germline CDR1 is DFQATT and CDR2 is SNEGSKA (reference sequence). The CDR3 has 15 residues. Trimming cost V 3 bases and J 1 base, with 15 bases left between them.

This clonotype appeared many times. This chain connects TRBV6-5 to TRBJ1-3, with D unresolved. Germline-derived CDR1 and CDR2 are MNHEY and SVGAGI. V was shortened by 8 bases and J by 0 bases, with 8 bases between the two germline ends. CDR3 length equals 13 residues. In DNA form, the CDR3 reads TGTGCCAGCGAGGGCCCCTCTGGAAACACCATATATTTT. Its translation is CASEGPSGNTIYF.

This clonotype was seen many times. This chain links TRBV5-8 with TRBJ2-6; D might be TRBD1 (5 bases). V was pared by 4 bases and J by 2 bases, with 13 bases between. The CDR3 consists of 16 residues. Looked up from germline, CDR1 is SGHTS and CDR2 is YDEGEE. This chain's CDR3 is CASSPLMGPGANVLTF. The CDR3 DNA follows: TGTGCCAGCAGCCCCCTCATGGGGCCTGGGGCCAACGTCCTGACTTTC.

The sample holds many counts of this clonotype. CDR3 DNA: TGCGCCAGCAGCCAAGATCCCCCAAGCGGGGGCAGGTTCCGGGATACGCAGTATTTT. Translation: CASSQDPPSGGRFRDTQYF. This chain joins TRBV4-1 and TRBJ2-3, with 8 bases that match TRBD2. This CDR3 is built from 19 residues. V shed 0 bases, J shed 6 bases, and the junction held 17 bases outside the gene matches. The germline CDR1 and CDR2 sequences are MGHRA and YSYEKL.

There are many counts of this clonotype. The chain has TRBV30 and TRBJ1-5; maybe TRBD1 (5 bases). V was cut by 3 bases and J by 6 bases, with 15 bases left in between. There are 14 residues in the CDR3. CDR1 is GTSNPN and CDR2 is SVGIG in the germline V gene (reference sequence). Written as DNA, the CDR3 is TGTGCCTGGAGCGGGACGGCCTTAGGTCAGCCCCAGCATTTT. Translated: CAWSGTALGQPQHF. Full variable domain (missing parts from reference TRBV30 and TRBJ1-5): SQTIHQWPATLVQPVGSPLSLECTVEGTSNPNLYWYRQAAGRGLQLLFYSVGIGQISSEVPQNLSASRPQDRQFILSSKKLLLSDSGFYLCAWSGTALGQPQHFGDGTRLSIL.

This clonotype was picked up many times. The V call is TRBV20-1, the J call TRBJ2-5, with D perhaps matching TRBD1 or TRBD2 (6 bases each). This CDR3 is 14 amino acids long. V gave up 1 base and J gave up 5 bases, with 14 bases separating them. Germline lookup yields CDR1 DFQATT and CDR2 SNEGSKA (reference sequence). CDR3 residues: CSARGAGGEETQYF. DNA for the CDR3: TGCAGTGCTAGAGGGGCCGGGGGCGAGGAGACCCAGTACTTC.

This clonotype was observed at least ten times. This chain uses TRBV5-1 with TRBJ2-3; the D gene is possibly TRBD2 (7 bases). The CDR3 loop spans 14 amino acids. V lost 0 bases, J lost 7 bases, and 12 bases lay in between. Germline assignment: CDR1 SGHRS and CDR2 YFSETQ. The CDR3, as DNA: TGCGCCAGCAGCTTGGACGGGGGGCGAAATACGCAGTATTTT. Translated, it gives CASSLDGGRNTQYF.

This clonotype appeared many times. The V call is TRBV5-6, the J call TRBJ1-2; D is unresolved. Germline loops: CDR1 SGHDT, CDR2 YYEEEE. Trimming took off 0 bases at V and 4 bases at J, with 10 bases between the two ends. This CDR3 is built from 14 residues. CDR3 protein: CASSLARPIYGYTF. The CDR3 DNA sequence: TGTGCCAGCAGCTTGGCCCGGCCTATCTATGGCTACACCTTC.

This chain joins TRBV27 and TRBJ2-1; D possibly matches TRBD1 or TRBD2 (6 bases each). Trimming removed 5 bases at V and 7 bases at J, with 21 bases between. CDR3 length: 16 amino acids. Per germline, CDR1 MNHEY and CDR2 SMNVEV (reference sequence). CDR3 region: CASSPSIAGHPNEQFF. The CDR3 coding sequence is TGTGCCAGCAGTCCCTCGATCGCGGGACATCCGAATGAGCAGTTCTTC.

Ten or more counts support this clonotype. The V and J genes are TRBV6-5 and TRBJ1-1; no definite D call. CDR3 length equals 13 residues. Trimming pared 6 bases from V and 4 bases from J, leaving 12 bases between. Per germline, CDR1 MNHEY and CDR2 SVGAGI. The CDR3 nucleotides read TGTGCCAGCAGACTAGGGCTTGGCACTGAAGCTTTCTTT. Amino acid sequence: CASRLGLGTEAFF.

This chain joins TRBV6-5 and TRBJ2-1; 9 bases are a match to TRBD2. Germline-derived CDR1 and CDR2 are MNHEY and SVGAGI. The CDR3 is made up of 15 amino acids. V lost 6 bases, J lost 2 bases, and 5 bases stayed unmatched. The CDR3 protein is CASRVSGGAYNEQFF. The DNA for the CDR3 is TGTGCCAGCAGGGTTAGCGGGGGCGCCTACAATGAGCAGTTCTTC.

Ten or more counts support this clonotype. The rearrangement joins TRBV5-1 to TRBJ2-7; the D is unclear. This CDR3 has 13 residues. Between the trimmed V and J ends, which lost 1 base and 1 base, there was a span of 6 bases. Germline V CDR1 and CDR2: SGHRS, YFSETQ. The CDR3 nucleotides are TGCGCCAGCAGCTTGCGAGTATCCTACGAGCAGTACTTC. Its protein product is CASSLRVSYEQYF.

This clonotype was seen only a few times. The rearrangement joins TRBV19 to TRBJ1-4; 10 bases align to TRBD1. The germline V gene encodes CDR1 LNHDA and CDR2 SQIVND (reference sequence). The CDR3 length is 14 residues. V lost 9 bases to trimming and J lost 4 bases; unmatched junction nucleotides: 5. CDR3 sequence (DNA): TGTGCCAGGAGTCGGACAGGGGGTAATGAAAAACTGTTTTTT. It codes for CARSRTGGNEKLFF.

In its sample, this clonotype was seen a few times. CDR3 amino acids: CASSLVFRRMGSLGGYTF. CDR3 nucleotides: TGCGCCAGCAGCTTGGTTTTTCGTCGAATGGGCAGCCTGGGAGGCTACACCTTC. The chain joins TRBV5-1 to TRBJ1-2; D gene unclear. Germline values: CDR1 SGHRS, CDR2 YFSETQ. The CDR3 extends over 18 amino acids. Trimming took 0 bases from V and 8 from J, leaving 26 bases between them.

Many counts were recorded for this clonotype. This chain connects TRBV11-2 to TRBJ1-4; 7 bases agree with TRBD1. CDR3 length equals 15 residues. Germline values: CDR1 SGHAT, CDR2 FQNNGV. The V and J ends lost 2 bases and 5 bases, in that order; junction bases with no gene match: 5. CDR3 nucleotides: TGTGCCAGCAGCTTACAGGGGGTGACAAATGAAAAACTGTTTTTT. Protein: CASSLQGVTNEKLFF.

This clonotype turned up a few times. This chain links TRBV28 with TRBJ1-5, with D possibly matching TRBD1 (5 bases). The V end lost 3 bases, the J end lost 4 bases, and 13 bases lay between the germline ends. The CDR3 loop spans 15 amino acids. The germline V gene encodes CDR1 MDHEN and CDR2 SYDVKM. CDR3 residues: CASSLDKPTNQPQHF. For the CDR3, the DNA is TGTGCCAGCAGTTTGGACAAGCCTACTAATCAGCCCCAGCATTTT.

Note on this clonotype: The junction does not match germline at one end; this may be a read error. The V gene is TRBV12-3 or TRBV12-4, the J gene TRBJ2-6, with D uncertain. The CDR3 runs 16 residues. The CDR3 region is CARSFLVSSGANVLTF. The CDR3 DNA follows: TGTGCCAGAAGTTTTCTTGTTTCCTCTGGGGCCAACGTCCTGACTTTC.

V is TRBV5-6 and J is TRBJ1-1; 12 bases fit TRBD1. The CDR3 has 15 residues. Per the germline V gene, CDR1 is SGHDT and CDR2 is YYEEEE. V was pared by 4 bases and J by 5 bases, with 6 bases of the junction left unmatched. The CDR3 DNA reads TGTGCCAGCAGCGGGGACAGGGGGCGCGGTACTGAAGCTTTCTTT. Translated: CASSGDRGRGTEAFF.

This clonotype was observed a single time. V and J are TRBV28 and TRBJ2-3, with D maybe TRBD1 (5 bases). Germline CDR1 MDHEN, CDR2 SYDVKM. This CDR3 spans 16 amino acids. Trimming removed 2 bases from V and 1 base from J, with 13 bases in between. CDR3 protein: CASSLAQGLGTDTQYF. The CDR3 DNA follows: TGTGCCAGCAGTTTAGCCCAGGGCCTGGGCACAGATACGCAGTATTTT.

This clonotype was counted ten times or more. As DNA, the CDR3 is TGTGCCAGTAGTCTCGGGGTCTTTAGCTCCTACAATGAGCAGTTCTTC. Protein: CASSLGVFSSYNEQFF. The rearrangement joins TRBV19 to TRBJ2-1, with D possibly TRBD2 on 5 matching bases. The CDR3 is 16 amino acids. Trimming left V 5 bases short and J 0 bases short, with 14 bases between. Germline V gives CDR1 LNHDA, CDR2 SQIVND (reference sequence).

This clonotype was recorded a few times. This sequence joins TRBV4-1 and TRBJ2-5; 9 bases align to TRBD2. Germline CDR1 reads MGHRA; CDR2 reads YSYEKL. The CDR3 is 14 amino acids. Trimming cost V 4 bases and J 4 bases; bases outside gene matches: 4. In DNA form, the CDR3 reads TGCGCCAGCAGCCCCTTAGCGGGGGCAGAGACCCAGTACTTC. Amino acids: CASSPLAGAETQYF.

The sample holds many counts of this clonotype. This chain connects TRBV12-3 or TRBV12-4 to TRBJ2-1; 8 nucleotides align to TRBD1. The CDR3 has 14 residues. J was trimmed by 7 bases and V by 6 bases; bases with no gene match: 8. The CDR3 loop reads CASSSGTGWNEQFF. CDR3 coding DNA: TGTGCCAGCAGCTCAGGGACAGGCTGGAATGAGCAGTTCTTC.

This clonotype came up a few times. The chain is built from TRBV10-3 and TRBJ2-5; D not resolved. Germline V gene lookup returns CDR1 ENHRY and CDR2 SYGVKD. This CDR3 is built from 13 residues. Trimming took off 5 bases at V and 0 bases at J, with 7 bases between the two ends. The CDR3 protein is CAISSEYQETQYF. Written as DNA, the CDR3 is TGTGCCATCAGTTCAGAGTACCAAGAGACCCAGTACTTC.